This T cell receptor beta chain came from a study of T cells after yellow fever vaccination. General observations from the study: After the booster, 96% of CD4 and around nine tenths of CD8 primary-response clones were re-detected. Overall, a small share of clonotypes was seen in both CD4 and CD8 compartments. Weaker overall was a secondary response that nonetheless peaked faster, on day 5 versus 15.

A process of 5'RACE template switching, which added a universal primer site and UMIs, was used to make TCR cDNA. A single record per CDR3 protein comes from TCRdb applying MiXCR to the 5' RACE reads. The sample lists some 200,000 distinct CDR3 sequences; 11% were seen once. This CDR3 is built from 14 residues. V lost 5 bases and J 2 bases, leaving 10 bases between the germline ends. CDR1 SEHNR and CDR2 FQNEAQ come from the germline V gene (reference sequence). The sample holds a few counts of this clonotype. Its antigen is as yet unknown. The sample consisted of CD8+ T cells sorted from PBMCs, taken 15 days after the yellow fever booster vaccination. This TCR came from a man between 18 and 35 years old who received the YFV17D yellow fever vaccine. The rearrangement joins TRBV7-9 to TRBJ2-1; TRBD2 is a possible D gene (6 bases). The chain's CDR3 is CASSTGLTYNEQFF. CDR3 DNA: TGTGCCAGCAGCACCGGACTAACCTACAATGAGCAGTTCTTC. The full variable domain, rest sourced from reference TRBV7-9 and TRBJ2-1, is DTGVSQNPRHKITKRGQNVTFRCDPISEHNRLYWYRQTLGQGPEFLTYFQNEAQLEKSRLLSDRFSAERPKGSFSTLEIQRTEQGDSAMYLCASSTGLTYNEQFFGPGTRLTVL.